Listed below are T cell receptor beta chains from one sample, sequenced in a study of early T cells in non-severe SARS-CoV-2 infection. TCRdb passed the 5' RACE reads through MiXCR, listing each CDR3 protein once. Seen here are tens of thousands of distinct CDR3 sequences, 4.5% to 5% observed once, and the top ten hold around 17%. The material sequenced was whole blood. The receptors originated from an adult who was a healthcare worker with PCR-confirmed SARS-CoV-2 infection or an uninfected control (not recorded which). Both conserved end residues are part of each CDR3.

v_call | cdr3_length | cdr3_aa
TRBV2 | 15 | CALTGSSRGDEKLFF
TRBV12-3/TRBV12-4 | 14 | CASSLQSSNQPQHF
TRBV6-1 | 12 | CASSPSFYEQYF
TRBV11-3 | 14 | CASSLQDSQETQYF
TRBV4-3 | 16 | CASSQVWGGVQETQYF
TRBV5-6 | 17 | CASSSALIAGGTGELFF
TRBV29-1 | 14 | CSGEQGEIGTEAFF
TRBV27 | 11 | CASRGLGALHF
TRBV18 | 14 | CASSPDGNTGELFF
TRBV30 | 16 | CACTKPGTGSSDGYTF
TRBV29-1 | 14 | CSVKGTGVQETQYF
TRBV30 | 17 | CAWTGTRGLVSNTEAFF
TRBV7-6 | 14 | CASSLAGPQHEQYF
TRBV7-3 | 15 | CASSLTVDRTDTQYF
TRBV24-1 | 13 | CATKPGTGDGYTF
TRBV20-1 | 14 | CSATGQVGGNTIYF
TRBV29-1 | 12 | CSVQGADGTQYF
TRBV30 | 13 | CACGTGGYYGHTF
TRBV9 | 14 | CASSNWKASKDYTF
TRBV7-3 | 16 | CASSRGTGSNTGELFF
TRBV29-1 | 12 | CSVSDGNTEAFF
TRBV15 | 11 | CATSGGPVAFF
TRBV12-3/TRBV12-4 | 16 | CASSLDGGPRTGELFF
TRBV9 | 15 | CASSRDPQGTYEQYF
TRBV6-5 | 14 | CASSGRQEVSEAFF
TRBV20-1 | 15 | CSATQGGGSGNTIYF
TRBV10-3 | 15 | CAISGTKTGGYEQYF
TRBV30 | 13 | CAWSVLNTGELFF
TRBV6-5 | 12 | CATWDPYNEQFF
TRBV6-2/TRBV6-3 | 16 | CASSYPGGEDYNEQFF
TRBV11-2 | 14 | CASSLDSEAYEQYF
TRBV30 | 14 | CAWSTPGGIYGYTF
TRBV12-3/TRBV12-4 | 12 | CASSLREGELFF
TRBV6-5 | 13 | CASSRDSTGELFF
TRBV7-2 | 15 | CASSPFGTGRSGYTF
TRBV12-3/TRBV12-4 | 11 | CASSPAGEQFF
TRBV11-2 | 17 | CASSKLAGGPNTGELFF
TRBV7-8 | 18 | CASSLGLSGAANTGELFF
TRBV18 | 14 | CASSPQGLEETQYF
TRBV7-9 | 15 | CASSGGQDYNSPLHF
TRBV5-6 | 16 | CASSLVISGGTDTQYF
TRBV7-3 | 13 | CASSLTRDEKLFF